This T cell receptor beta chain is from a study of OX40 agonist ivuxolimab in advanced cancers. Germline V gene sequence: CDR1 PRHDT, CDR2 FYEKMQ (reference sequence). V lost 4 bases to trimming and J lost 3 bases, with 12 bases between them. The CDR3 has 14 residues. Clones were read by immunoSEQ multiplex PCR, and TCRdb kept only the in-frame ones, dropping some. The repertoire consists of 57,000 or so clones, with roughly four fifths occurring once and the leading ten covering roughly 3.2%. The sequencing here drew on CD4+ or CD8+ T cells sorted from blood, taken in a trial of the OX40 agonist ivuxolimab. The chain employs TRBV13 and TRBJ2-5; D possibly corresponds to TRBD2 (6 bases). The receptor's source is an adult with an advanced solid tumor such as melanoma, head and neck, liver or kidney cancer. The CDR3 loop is CASSYGLSEETQYF. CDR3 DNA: TGTGCCAGCAGCTATGGACTATCCGAAGAGACCCAGTACTTC.